One and the same sample provided the 25 T cell receptor beta chains below, sequenced in a study of blood T cell repertoires in COVID-19. Profiled with immunoSEQ multiplex PCR; TCRdb holds only in-frame clones, not every one. The data contain over 250,000 clones, about 89% of them singletons. Sequenced sample: peripheral blood. All receptors derive from a man aged 50-59 years with acute or convalescent COVID-19.

This sequence joins TRBV30 and TRBJ1-5; 7 nucleotides agree with TRBD1. There are 15 residues in the CDR3. CDR1 and CDR2 from the germline V gene are GTSNPN and SVGIG (reference sequence). The junction had 10 bases not matched to a gene; V was cut back by 3 bases and J by 5 bases. In DNA form, the CDR3 reads TGTGCCTGGAGGGGGACCGGGACAGCCTATCAGCCCCAGCATTTT. Its protein is CAWRGTGTAYQPQHF. The whole variable domain, filled in from reference TRBV30 and TRBJ1-5, reads SQTIHQWPATLVQPVGSPLSLECTVEGTSNPNLYWYRQAAGRGLQLLFYSVGIGQISSEVPQNLSASRPQDRQFILSSKKLLLSDSGFYLCAWRGTGTAYQPQHFGDGTRLSIL.

V and J are TRBV4-2 and TRBJ1-1; 10 bases fit TRBD1. J was trimmed by 0 bases and V by 8 bases; bases with no gene match: 9. Looked up from germline, CDR1 is LGHNA and CDR2 is YNFKEQ. The CDR3 has 16 amino acids. The CDR3 protein is CASGWTGGQMNTEAFF. Here the CDR3 DNA reads TGTGCCAGCGGCTGGACAGGGGGGCAAATGAACACTGAAGCTTTCTTT.

This clone has a single count. The rearrangement joins TRBV11-3 to TRBJ2-2; D remains ambiguous. CDR1 SGHNT and CDR2 YENEEA come from the germline V gene. V shed 4 bases and J shed 5 bases, with 17 bases lying between them. The CDR3 is 16 amino acids. The CDR3 is CASSSLRWVGTGELFF. Here the CDR3 DNA reads TGTGCCAGCAGCTCCCTGCGGTGGGTCGGGACCGGGGAGCTGTTTTTT.

The chain combines TRBV9 with TRBJ2-3; 11 nucleotides align to TRBD2. CDR1 and CDR2 from the germline V gene are SGDLS and YYNGEE. The CDR3 has 15 residues. Trimming cost V 3 bases and J 6 bases; bases outside gene matches: 6. The CDR3 sequence is CASSAIAGGADTQYF. The CDR3 DNA sequence: TGTGCCAGCAGCGCAATAGCGGGGGGGGCGGATACGCAGTATTTT. The full variable domain, rest sourced from reference TRBV9 and TRBJ2-3, is DSGVTQTPKHLITATGQRVTLRCSPRSGDLSVYWYQQSLDQGLQFLIQYYNGEERAKGNILERFSAQQFPDLHSELNLSSLELGDSALYFCASSAIAGGADTQYFGPGTRLTVL.

V gene TRBV27 combines with J gene TRBJ1-2, with 9 bases lining up with TRBD1. The germline CDR1 and CDR2 sequences are MNHEY and SMNVEV (reference sequence). The CDR3 runs to 13 residues. CDR3 protein: CVTGTGPSYGYTF. CDR3 nucleotide sequence: TGTGTTACGGGGACAGGGCCTAGCTATGGCTACACCTTC.

The sample holds one count of this clone. The rearrangement links TRBV18 to TRBJ1-2, with 8 nucleotides matching TRBD1. Trimming removed 8 bases from V and 3 bases from J; junction bases left unmatched: 11. The CDR3 is made up of 15 amino acids. The germline V gene has CDR1 KGHSH and CDR2 LQKENI. CDR3 DNA: TGTGCCAGCCGGGCCGGGACAGGAACCTACTATGGCTACACCTTC. Translating gives CASRAGTGTYYGYTF.

This CDR3 is CASSDSGGYYNEQFF. In nucleotides, the CDR3 is TGTGCCAGCAGTGATAGCGGGGGTTACTACAATGAGCAGTTCTTC. The gene calls are TRBV9 and TRBJ2-1, with TRBD2 matching 9 bases. The CDR3 length is 15 residues. Germline assignment: CDR1 SGDLS and CDR2 YYNGEE. Trimming took 5 bases from V and 3 from J; bases not matched to a gene: 6.

The rearrangement uses TRBV6-4 and TRBJ2-7; 7 bases match TRBD2. The trim removed 6 bases at V and 10 bases at J, leaving 15 bases unmatched. The CDR3 sequence is 14 residues long. CDR1 and CDR2 from the germline V gene are MRHNA and SNTAGT. DNA of the CDR3: TGTGCCAGCAGCGATAAACCCACGGGGGGTCGCCAGTACTTC. It encodes CASSDKPTGGRQYF.

Comment on this clone: The germline gene is not matched at one end of the junction; a read error may be the cause. The chain couples TRBV7-3 to TRBJ2-3; D perhaps matches TRBD1 (8 bases). CDR1 SGHTA and CDR2 FQGTGA come from the germline V gene. This CDR3 region has 16 residues. The CDR3 sequence is CASSVTGGVFFGTQYF. CDR3 bases: TGTGCCAGCAGCGTAACAGGGGGGGTCTTTTTCGGTACGCAGTATTTT.

The chain has TRBV6-4 and TRBJ1-2, with 7 bases lining up with TRBD1. J was trimmed by 8 bases and V by 6 bases; bases with no gene match: 9. The CDR3 sequence is 13 residues long. Germline-derived CDR1 and CDR2 are MRHNA and SNTAGT. In DNA form, the CDR3 reads TGTGCCAGCAGGGCCGGGACAGTGAACGGCTACACCTTC. Protein: CASRAGTVNGYTF.

This clone was recorded once. The CDR3 DNA sequence: TGTGCCAGCAGTGAAGGTACTAACAGGGGACAGCCCCAGCATTTT. It codes for CASSEGTNRGQPQHF. The J gene is TRBJ1-5, the V gene TRBV6-1; 7 nucleotides align to TRBD1. Germline V gene lookup returns CDR1 MNHNS and CDR2 SASEGT. The CDR3 consists of 15 residues. Germline trimming cut 1 base from V and 7 bases from J; bases unmatched to any gene: 7.

This clone was counted a single time. The V gene is TRBV9, the J gene TRBJ1-3; 9 positions match TRBD1. This CDR3 is 15 amino acids long. Germline V CDR1 and CDR2: SGDLS, YYNGEE. V was pared by 0 bases and J by 9 bases, with 7 bases of the junction left unmatched. The CDR3 here is CASSVAPGQGGTIYF. As DNA, the CDR3 is TGTGCCAGCAGCGTAGCACCGGGACAGGGCGGCACCATATATTTT.

The rearrangement joins TRBV2 to TRBJ2-7; D possibly corresponds to TRBD2 (5 bases). This CDR3 has 12 amino acids. With 7 bases removed from V and 6 bases from J, the gap between germline ends came to 13 bases. The V gene's germline CDR1 is SNHLY and CDR2 FYNNEI. CDR3 sequence reads: CASNGEGGEQYF. The CDR3, as DNA: TGTGCCAGCAATGGAGAGGGTGGCGAGCAGTACTTC. The variable domain in full, with the rest retrieved from reference TRBV2 and TRBJ2-7, is EPEVTQTPSHQVTQMGQEVILRCVPISNHLYFYWYRQILGQKVEFLVSFYNNEISEKSEIFDDQFSVERPDGSNFTLKIRSTKLEDSAMYFCASNGEGGEQYFGPGTRLTVT.

This clone was found once. The chain is built from TRBV10-2 and TRBJ2-5, with 10 positions matching TRBD2. With 8 bases clipped from V and 3 bases from J, the junction kept 3 bases outside the gene matches. The CDR3 runs 13 residues. Germline CDR1 WSHSY, CDR2 SAAADI. CDR3 sequence (DNA): TGCGCCAGCCTCCTAGCGGGGGAAGAGACCCAGTACTTC. This encodes CASLLAGEETQYF.

The gene calls are TRBV7-8 and TRBJ2-7, with D possibly matching TRBD2 (6 bases). The V gene's germline CDR1 is SGHVS and CDR2 FQNEAQ. Between the trimmed V and J ends, which lost 5 bases and 4 bases, there was a span of 18 bases. The CDR3 contains 15 residues. DNA for the CDR3: TGTGCCAGCAGCGCACCGGGGCTAGCGCTTTACGAGCAGTACTTC. Protein sequence: CASSAPGLALYEQYF.

J is TRBJ1-5 and V is TRBV15; TRBD1 might be the D (5 bases). With 5 bases removed from V and 6 bases from J, the gap between germline ends came to 20 bases. The germline V gene encodes CDR1 LNHNV and CDR2 YYDKDF (reference sequence). The CDR3 sequence is 16 residues long. The CDR3 sequence: CATSPSTAGWGQPQHF. In nucleotides, the CDR3 is TGTGCCACCAGCCCGTCGACCGCAGGGTGGGGTCAGCCCCAGCATTTT.

This sequence joins TRBV2 and TRBJ2-5, with D perhaps matching TRBD1 (5 bases). The CDR3 spans 13 residues. Germline CDR1 SNHLY, CDR2 FYNNEI. Deletions cut 7 bases from V and 4 bases from J, with 13 bases between. CDR3 sequence reads: CASNRRQGETQYF. The CDR3 nucleotides are TGTGCCAGCAACAGAAGGCAGGGAGAGACCCAGTACTTC.

The chain is built from TRBV12-3 or TRBV12-4 and TRBJ2-1, with 7 bases fitting TRBD2. The length of the CDR3 is 13 residues. V lost 7 bases, J lost 2 bases, and 2 bases stayed unmatched. The chain's CDR3 is CASKAGTYNEQFF. The CDR3 DNA reads TGTGCCAGCAAAGCGGGGACCTACAATGAGCAGTTCTTC.

V usage is TRBV13 and J usage is TRBJ2-5, with D possibly being TRBD1 (7 bases). V dropped 2 bases and J dropped 5 bases, with 12 bases sitting between them. The germline CDR1 and CDR2 sequences are PRHDT and FYEKMQ (reference sequence). This CDR3 is built from 14 residues. The DNA of the CDR3 is TGTGCCAGCAGCTTAAATTCAGGGGGGGAGACCCAGTACTTC. This gives the protein CASSLNSGGETQYF. Drawing the rest from reference TRBV13 and TRBJ2-5, the complete variable domain is AAGVIQSPRHLIKEKRETATLKCYPIPRHDTVYWYQQGPGQDPQFLISFYEKMQSDKGSIPDRFSAQQFSDYHSELNMSSLELGDSALYFCASSLNSGGETQYFGPGTRLLVL.

The V gene is TRBV30, the J gene TRBJ1-2; D unresolved. V was trimmed by 8 bases and J by 2 bases, leaving 12 bases between them. Germline CDR1 reads GTSNPN; CDR2 reads SVGIG (reference sequence). The length of the CDR3 is 12 residues. CDR3 residues: CALPDLNYGYTF. CDR3 bases: TGTGCCCTCCCAGATCTGAACTATGGCTACACCTTC.

This clone was detected once. The chain has TRBV7-8 and TRBJ2-3; D is possibly TRBD2 (5 bases). The germline V gene encodes CDR1 SGHVS and CDR2 FQNEAQ. With 2 bases removed from V and 4 bases from J, the gap between germline ends came to 16 bases. There are 16 residues in the CDR3. This CDR3 reads CASSLNAGGLPDTQYF. CDR3 sequence (DNA): TGTGCCAGCAGCTTAAATGCAGGCGGGCTTCCAGATACGCAGTATTTT.

V is TRBV9 and J is TRBJ1-1, with 7 bases that match TRBD1. V was pared by 5 bases and J by 6 bases, with 10 bases of the junction left unmatched. This CDR3 has 14 residues. The germline V gene encodes CDR1 SGDLS and CDR2 YYNGEE. The CDR3 DNA is TGTGCCAGCAGAACTTTAAGGGACAGCGCTGAAGCTTTCTTT. Translated: CASRTLRDSAEAFF.

The chain combines TRBV5-1 with TRBJ1-1; D remains unclear. With 0 bases removed from V and 7 bases from J, the gap between germline ends came to 4 bases. The CDR3 loop spans 11 amino acids. From germline, CDR1 is SGHRS and CDR2 YFSETQ. This CDR3 is CASSLGSEAFF. The CDR3, as DNA: TGCGCCAGCAGCTTGGGCAGTGAAGCTTTCTTT.

The CDR3 DNA reads TGTGCCAGCAGCTCCGGGACTAGCAATACGCAGTATTTT. This encodes CASSSGTSNTQYF. This sequence joins TRBV7-2 and TRBJ2-3, with 9 bases lining up with TRBD2. The junction had 3 bases not matched to a gene; V was cut back by 4 bases and J by 7 bases. CDR1 SGHTA and CDR2 FQGNSA come from the germline V gene. The CDR3 loop spans 13 amino acids.

The chain is built from TRBV18 and TRBJ1-6; unclear D gene. Germline V gives CDR1 KGHSH, CDR2 LQKENI. CDR3 size: 18 residues. Trimming removed 2 bases from V and 7 bases from J, with 21 bases in between. The DNA of the CDR3 is TGTGCCAGCTCACCATGGTTAGTGGAGGGCCACCCGAATTCACCCCTCCACTTT. It is translated as CASSPWLVEGHPNSPLHF. The variable domain in full, with the rest retrieved from reference TRBV18 and TRBJ1-6, is NAGVMQNPRHLVRRRGQEARLRCSPMKGHSHVYWYRQLPEEGLKFMVYLQKENIIDESGMPKERFSAEFPKEGPSILRIQQVVRGDSAAYFCASSPWLVEGHPNSPLHFGNGTRLTVT.